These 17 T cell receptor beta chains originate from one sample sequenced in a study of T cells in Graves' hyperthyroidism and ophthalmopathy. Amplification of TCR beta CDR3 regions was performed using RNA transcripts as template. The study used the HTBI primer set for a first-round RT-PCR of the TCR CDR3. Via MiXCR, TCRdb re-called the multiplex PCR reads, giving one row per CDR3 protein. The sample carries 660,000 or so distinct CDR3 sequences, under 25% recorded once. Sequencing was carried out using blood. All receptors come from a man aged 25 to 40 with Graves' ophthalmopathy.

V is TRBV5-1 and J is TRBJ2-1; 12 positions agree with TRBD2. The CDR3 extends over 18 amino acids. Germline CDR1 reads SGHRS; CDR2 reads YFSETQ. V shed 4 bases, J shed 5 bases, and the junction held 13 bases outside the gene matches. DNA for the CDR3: TGCGCCAGCAGCCCCCCACTAGCGGGAGGTTTGGAGAACAATGAGCAGTTCTTC. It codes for CASSPPLAGGLENNEQFF. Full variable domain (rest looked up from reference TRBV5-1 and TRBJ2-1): KAGVTQTPRYLIKTRGQQVTLSCSPISGHRSVSWYQQTPGQGLQFLFEYFSETQRNKGNFPGRFSGRQFSNSRSEMNVSTLELGDSALYLCASSPPLAGGLENNEQFFGPGTRLTVL.

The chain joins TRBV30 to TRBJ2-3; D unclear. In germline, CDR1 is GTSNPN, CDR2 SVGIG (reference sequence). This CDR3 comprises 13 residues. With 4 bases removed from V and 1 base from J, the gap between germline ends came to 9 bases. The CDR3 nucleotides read TGTGCCTGGATAGGCCGGGGCACAGATACGCAGTATTTT. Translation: CAWIGRGTDTQYF.

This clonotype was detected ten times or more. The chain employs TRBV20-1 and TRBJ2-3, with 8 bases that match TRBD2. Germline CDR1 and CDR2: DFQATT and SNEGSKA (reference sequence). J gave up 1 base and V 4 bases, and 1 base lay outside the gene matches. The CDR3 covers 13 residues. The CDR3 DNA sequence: TGCAGTGCTATAGCGGGACGCACAGATACGCAGTATTTT. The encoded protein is CSAIAGRTDTQYF.

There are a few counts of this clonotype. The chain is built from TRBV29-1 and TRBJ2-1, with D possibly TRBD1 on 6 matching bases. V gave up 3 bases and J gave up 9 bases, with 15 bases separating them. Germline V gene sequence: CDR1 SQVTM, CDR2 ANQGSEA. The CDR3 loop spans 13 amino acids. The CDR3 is CSVDKVVRGEQFF. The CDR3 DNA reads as TGCAGCGTTGATAAAGTAGTCAGGGGTGAGCAGTTCTTC.

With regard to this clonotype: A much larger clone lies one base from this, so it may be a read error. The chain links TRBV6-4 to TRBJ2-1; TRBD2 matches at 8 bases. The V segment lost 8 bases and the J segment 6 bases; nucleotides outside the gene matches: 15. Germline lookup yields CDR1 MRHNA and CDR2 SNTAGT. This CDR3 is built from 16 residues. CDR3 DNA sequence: TGTGCCAGCGGTTCGATTAGCGGGGTGTCCGTCAATGAGCAGTTCTTC. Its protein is CASGSISGVSVNEQFF.

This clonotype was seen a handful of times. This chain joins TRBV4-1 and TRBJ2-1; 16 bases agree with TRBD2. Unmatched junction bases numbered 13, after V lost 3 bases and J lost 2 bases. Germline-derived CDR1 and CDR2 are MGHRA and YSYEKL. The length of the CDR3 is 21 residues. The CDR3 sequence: CASSQPSLRGTSGRAYNEQFF. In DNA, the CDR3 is TGCGCCAGCAGCCAGCCCTCCCTAAGAGGGACTAGCGGGAGGGCCTACAATGAGCAGTTCTTC.

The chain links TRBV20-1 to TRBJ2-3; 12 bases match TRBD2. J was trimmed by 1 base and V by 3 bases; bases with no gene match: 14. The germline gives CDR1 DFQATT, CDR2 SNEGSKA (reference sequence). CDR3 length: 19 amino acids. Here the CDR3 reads CSASVFGLAGRWGTDTQYF. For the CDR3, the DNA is TGCAGTGCTAGCGTATTCGGACTAGCGGGGAGATGGGGCACAGATACGCAGTATTTT.

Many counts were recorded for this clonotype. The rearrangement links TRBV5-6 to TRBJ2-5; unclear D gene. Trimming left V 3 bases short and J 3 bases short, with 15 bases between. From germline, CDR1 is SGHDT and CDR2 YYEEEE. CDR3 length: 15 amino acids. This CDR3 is CASSWFMTEEETQYF. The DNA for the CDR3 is TGTGCCAGCAGCTGGTTTATGACCGAGGAAGAGACCCAGTACTTC. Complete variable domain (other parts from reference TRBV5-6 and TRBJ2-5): DAGVTQSPTHLIKTRGQQVTLRCSPKSGHDTVSWYQQALGQGPQFIFQYYEEEERQRGNFPDRFSGHQFPNYSSELNVNALLLGDSALYLCASSWFMTEEETQYFGPGTRLLVL.

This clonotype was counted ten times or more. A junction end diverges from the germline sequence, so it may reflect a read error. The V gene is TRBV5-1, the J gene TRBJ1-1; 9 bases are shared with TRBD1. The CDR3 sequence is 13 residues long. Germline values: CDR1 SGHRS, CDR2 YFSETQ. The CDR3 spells CASRQGGDTEAFF. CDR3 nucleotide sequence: TGTGCCAGCAGACAGGGGGGCGACACTGAAGCTTTCTTT.

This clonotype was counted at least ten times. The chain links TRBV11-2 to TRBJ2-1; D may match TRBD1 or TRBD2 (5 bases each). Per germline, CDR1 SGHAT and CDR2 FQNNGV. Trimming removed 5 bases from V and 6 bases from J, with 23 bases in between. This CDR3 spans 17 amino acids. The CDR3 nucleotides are TGTGCCAGCAGCATAAGTTTAGGGGCAGCTGGAGGCAATGAGCAGTTCTTC. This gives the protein CASSISLGAAGGNEQFF.

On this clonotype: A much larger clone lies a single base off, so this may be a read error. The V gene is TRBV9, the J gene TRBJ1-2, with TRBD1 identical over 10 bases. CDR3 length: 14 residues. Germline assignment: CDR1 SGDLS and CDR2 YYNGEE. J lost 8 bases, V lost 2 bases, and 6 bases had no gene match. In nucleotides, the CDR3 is TGTGCCAGCAGCGTTGACAGGGGGCGCAAGGGCTACACCTTC. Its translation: CASSVDRGRKGYTF.

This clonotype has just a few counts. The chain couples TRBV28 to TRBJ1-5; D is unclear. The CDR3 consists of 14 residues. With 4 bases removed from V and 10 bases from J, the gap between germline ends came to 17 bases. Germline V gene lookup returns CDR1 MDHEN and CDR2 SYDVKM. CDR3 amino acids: CASSSTSLIRPQHF. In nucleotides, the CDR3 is TGTGCCAGCAGTTCCACCTCCCTCATCCGCCCCCAGCATTTT. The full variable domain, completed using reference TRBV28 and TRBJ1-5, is DVKVTQSSRYLVKRTGEKVFLECVQDMDHENMFWYRQDPGLGLRLIYFSYDVKMKEKGDIPEGYSVSREKKERFSLILESASTNQTSMYLCASSSTSLIRPQHFGDGTRLSIL.

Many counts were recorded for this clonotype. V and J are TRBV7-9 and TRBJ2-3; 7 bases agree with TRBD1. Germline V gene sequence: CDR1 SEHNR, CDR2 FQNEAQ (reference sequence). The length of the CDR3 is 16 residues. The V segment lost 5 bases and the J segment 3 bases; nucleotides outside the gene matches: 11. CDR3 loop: CASSPKPGQKTDTQYF. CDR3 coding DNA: TGTGCCAGCAGCCCTAAACCGGGACAGAAGACAGATACGCAGTATTTT.

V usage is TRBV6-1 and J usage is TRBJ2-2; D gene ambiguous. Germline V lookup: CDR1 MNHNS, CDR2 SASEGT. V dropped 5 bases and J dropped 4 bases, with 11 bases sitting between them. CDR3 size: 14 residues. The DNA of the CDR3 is TGTGCCAGCAGTCCTACTTTAACCACCGGGGAGCTGTTTTTT. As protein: CASSPTLTTGELFF.

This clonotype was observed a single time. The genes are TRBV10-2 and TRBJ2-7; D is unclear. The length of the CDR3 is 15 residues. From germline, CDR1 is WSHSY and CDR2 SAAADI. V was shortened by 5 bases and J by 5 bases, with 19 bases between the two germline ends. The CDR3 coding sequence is TGCGCCAGCAGTCTAGGATACCCCCCACCCCACGAGCAGTACTTC. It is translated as CASSLGYPPPHEQYF.

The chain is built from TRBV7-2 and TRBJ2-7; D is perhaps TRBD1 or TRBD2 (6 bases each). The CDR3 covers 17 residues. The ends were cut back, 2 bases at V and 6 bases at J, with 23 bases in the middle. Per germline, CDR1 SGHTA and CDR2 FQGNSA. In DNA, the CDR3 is TGTGCCAGCAGCTTACTCGTAGGCGGGGACACGCCAACCGAGCAGTACTTC. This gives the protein CASSLLVGGDTPTEQYF.

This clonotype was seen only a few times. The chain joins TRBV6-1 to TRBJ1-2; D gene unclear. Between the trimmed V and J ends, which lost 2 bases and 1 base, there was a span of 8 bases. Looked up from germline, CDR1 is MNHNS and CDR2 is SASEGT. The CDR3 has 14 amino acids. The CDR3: CASSEPRDNYGYTF. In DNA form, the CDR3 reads TGTGCCAGCAGTGAACCGAGGGATAACTATGGCTACACCTTC.